Below, 27 T cell receptor beta chains from the same sample are listed, as sequenced in a study of blood T cell repertoires in COVID-19. Assay used: immunoSEQ multiplex PCR; TCRdb lists only in-frame clones, some missing. There are 95,000 to 150,000 clones in the sample; over 80% occur only once, and just under 30% lies in the top ten. The specimen was peripheral blood. The receptors shown here come from a woman aged 70-85 years with acute or convalescent COVID-19.

This sequence joins TRBV18 and TRBJ2-3; 8 nucleotides line up with TRBD1. CDR3 length: 13 amino acids. Germline lookup yields CDR1 KGHSH and CDR2 LQKENI. Trimming removed 8 bases from V and 3 bases from J; junction bases left unmatched: 4. The CDR3 sequence is CASLGQGTDTQYF. For the CDR3, the DNA is TGTGCCAGCCTTGGACAGGGAACAGATACGCAGTATTTT.

The rearrangement uses TRBV5-1 and TRBJ2-5; D might be TRBD2 (6 bases). The CDR3 has 15 amino acids. The germline V gene has CDR1 SGHRS and CDR2 YFSETQ. Trimming stripped 4 bases from V and 5 bases from J, with 18 bases between. In DNA form, the CDR3 reads TGCGCCAGCAGCCCCATGTCGGCAGGAGGGGAGACCCAGTACTTC. The encoded protein is CASSPMSAGGETQYF.

The V and J genes are TRBV30 and TRBJ2-5; 9 bases are a match to TRBD2. V trimming: 0 bases; J trimming: 2 bases; junction bases outside the gene matches: 10. Germline CDR1 is GTSNPN and CDR2 is SVGIG (reference sequence). The CDR3 totals 17 residues. The CDR3: CAWSVFGSGGVQETQYF. CDR3 bases: TGTGCCTGGAGTGTTTTTGGTAGCGGGGGTGTGCAAGAGACCCAGTACTTC.

J is TRBJ1-2 and V is TRBV6-5, with D perhaps matching TRBD1 (5 bases). Germline-derived CDR1 and CDR2 are MNHEY and SVGAGI. Trimming took off 0 bases at V and 3 bases at J, with 8 bases between the two ends. The CDR3 sequence is 14 residues long. The CDR3 region has the DNA TGTGCCAGCAGTTACTCAGGGGTGGACTATGGCTACACCTTC. Residues: CASSYSGVDYGYTF.

This rearrangement joins TRBV30 to TRBJ1-4; 7 nucleotides match TRBD1. The CDR3 covers 14 residues. Losses at the gene ends were 5 bases for V and 6 bases for J; bases not matched to a gene: 9. Per germline, CDR1 GTSNPN and CDR2 SVGIG (reference sequence). DNA for the CDR3: TGTGCCTGGGGGCGTCCGGGACAGTATGAAAAACTGTTTTTT. As protein: CAWGRPGQYEKLFF.

The V gene is TRBV7-9, the J gene TRBJ1-2; 8 bases match TRBD1. CDR3 length: 16 residues. CDR1 and CDR2 from the germline V gene are SEHNR and FQNEAQ (reference sequence). The trim removed 2 bases at V and 5 bases at J, leaving 10 bases unmatched. The CDR3 spells CASSLISGTGLYGYTF. The CDR3 DNA reads as TGTGCCAGCAGCTTAATCTCCGGGACAGGCTTATATGGCTACACCTTC.

Written as DNA, the CDR3 is TGTGCCAGCAGTGTTCCCGGGAACAATCAGCCCCAGCATTTT. This translates into CASSVPGNNQPQHF. The chain recombines TRBV2 with TRBJ1-5; D is ambiguous. Trimming took off 4 bases at V and 3 bases at J, with 10 bases between the two ends. The CDR3 extends over 14 amino acids. Germline assignment: CDR1 SNHLY and CDR2 FYNNEI.

As DNA, the CDR3 is TGTGCCAGCAGCTTCCCACTCGACAGGGGACCTATAAGCAATCAGCCCCAGCATTTT. Translating gives CASSFPLDRGPISNQPQHF. The J gene is TRBJ1-5, the V gene TRBV5-5, with 8 bases matching TRBD1. Germline V gene lookup returns CDR1 SGHKS and CDR2 YYEKEE (reference sequence). With V trimmed by 2 bases and J by 1 base, 14 bases remained unmatched. CDR3 size: 19 residues.

The chain joins TRBV7-9 to TRBJ1-1; D is unclear. This CDR3 has 15 residues. Germline V gene data show CDR1 as SEHNR and CDR2 as FQNEAQ (reference sequence). V lost 4 bases and J lost 0, with 12 bases in between. CDR3 loop: CASSSEGGLNTEAFF. DNA of the CDR3: TGTGCCAGCAGCTCTGAGGGCGGCCTGAACACTGAAGCTTTCTTT.

The rearrangement links TRBV11-3 to TRBJ2-3, with a tentative D call TRBD1 (5 bases). The V end lost 5 bases, the J end lost 4 bases, and 16 bases lay between the germline ends. The CDR3 totals 15 residues. Per germline, CDR1 SGHNT and CDR2 YENEEA. In DNA, the CDR3 is TGTGCCAGCAGCCCCCAGAGGCAGGGCTCAGATACGCAGTATTTT. This gives the protein CASSPQRQGSDTQYF. The whole variable domain, filled in from reference TRBV11-3 and TRBJ2-3, reads EAGVVQSPRYKIIEKKQPVAFWCNPISGHNTLYWYLQNLGQGPELLIRYENEEAVDDSQLPKDRFSAERLKGVDSTLKIQPAELGDSAVYLCASSPQRQGSDTQYFGPGTRLTVL.

J is TRBJ2-5 and V is TRBV12-3 or TRBV12-4; 9 bases align to TRBD1. The ends lost 6 bases at V and 5 bases at J; junction bases unmatched: 4. The CDR3 is 13 amino acids. Here the CDR3 DNA reads TGTGCCAGCAGGGGACAGGGAGGGGAGACCCAGTACTTC. Translation gives CASRGQGGETQYF.

CDR3 DNA: TGCGCCAGCACCTCGGCCTCGGCGGGACTAGCGGGCCGTACCCAGTACTTC. Amino acids: CASTSASAGLAGRTQYF. The chain employs TRBV5-1 and TRBJ2-5; 12 bases are shared with TRBD2. This CDR3 region has 17 residues. Germline CDR1 SGHRS, CDR2 YFSETQ. The J segment lost 8 bases and the V segment lost 6 bases, leaving 17 bases of the junction unmatched.

The chain has TRBV6-5 and TRBJ2-7; TRBD1 is a possible D gene (6 bases). The CDR3 consists of 16 residues. V lost 2 bases to trimming and J lost 1 base, with 15 bases between them. Germline V lookup: CDR1 MNHEY, CDR2 SVGAGI. CDR3 loop: CASSYGMTGPSYEQYF. CDR3 DNA sequence: TGTGCCAGCAGTTACGGGATGACAGGCCCTTCCTACGAGCAGTACTTC.

V and J are TRBV14 and TRBJ2-7; D gene ambiguous. Germline lookup yields CDR1 SGHDN and CDR2 FVKESK. Trimming took 7 bases from V and 2 from J, leaving 12 bases between them. CDR3 length equals 13 residues. In nucleotides, the CDR3 is TGTGCCAGCAATTTTGCGAAAACCTACGAGCAGTACTTC. Protein sequence: CASNFAKTYEQYF. The whole variable domain, filled in from reference TRBV14 and TRBJ2-7, reads EAGVTQFPSHSVIEKGQTVTLRCDPISGHDNLYWYRRVMGKEIKFLLHFVKESKQDESGMPNNRFLAERTGGTYSTLKVQPAELEDSGVYFCASNFAKTYEQYFGPGTRLTVT.

J is TRBJ1-3 and V is TRBV3-1 (or the pseudogene TRBV3-2), with D uncertain. The CDR3 is 16 residues long. Germline lookup yields CDR1 LGHDT and CDR2 YNNKEL (reference sequence). The V end lost 0 bases, the J end lost 4 bases, and 13 bases lay between the germline ends. The CDR3 region is CASSQELQSIGNTIYF. The CDR3 DNA sequence: TGTGCCAGCAGCCAAGAGTTACAGTCCATAGGAAACACCATATATTTT.

V usage is TRBV27 and J usage is TRBJ2-6; 7 nucleotides match TRBD1. Trimming removed 6 bases from V and 0 bases from J; junction bases left unmatched: 8. The CDR3 totals 17 residues. Germline V CDR1 and CDR2: MNHEY, SMNVEV (reference sequence). CDR3 nucleotide sequence: TGTGCCAGCAGAACAGGGGCCTCATTCTCTGGGGCCAACGTCCTGACTTTC. Amino acid sequence: CASRTGASFSGANVLTF.

The chain joins TRBV30 to TRBJ2-3, with unresolved D. The CDR3 runs to 12 residues. Germline V gives CDR1 GTSNPN, CDR2 SVGIG (reference sequence). Trimming removed 4 bases at V and 0 bases at J, with 5 bases between. The CDR3 loop reads CAWTRSTDTQYF. The CDR3 region has the DNA TGTGCCTGGACGCGGAGCACAGATACGCAGTATTTT.

J is TRBJ1-1 and V is TRBV19; D is perhaps TRBD1 (6 bases). The V end was cut by 4 bases, the J end by 1 base, with 19 bases between. The CDR3 extends over 17 amino acids. Germline-derived CDR1 and CDR2 are LNHDA and SQIVND (reference sequence). CDR3 sequence: CASSTLYTWDKNTEAFF. The CDR3 coding sequence is TGTGCCAGTAGTACCCTCTACACCTGGGACAAGAACACTGAAGCTTTCTTT.

The chain carries TRBV5-8 and TRBJ2-3, with a tentative D call TRBD1 (6 bases). This CDR3 has 13 residues. Trimming removed 0 bases from V and 4 bases from J, with 6 bases in between. The germline gives CDR1 SGHTS, CDR2 YDEGEE. CDR3 amino acids: CASSLGGPDTQYF. As DNA, the CDR3 is TGTGCCAGCAGCTTGGGGGGGCCAGATACGCAGTATTTT.

This chain joins TRBV12-5 and TRBJ2-7; 7 positions agree with TRBD1. This CDR3 is 14 amino acids long. The ends lost 3 bases at V and 1 base at J; junction bases unmatched: 3. CDR1 LGHNT and CDR2 FRNRAP come from the germline V gene. The CDR3 sequence is CASGLGGTSYEQYF. The CDR3 DNA reads as TGTGCTAGTGGTTTAGGGGGCACTTCCTACGAGCAGTACTTC.

The V gene is TRBV5-1, the J gene TRBJ2-7, with TRBD2 as a possible D gene (5 bases). The length of the CDR3 is 16 residues. Germline CDR1 and CDR2: SGHRS and YFSETQ. Trimming stripped 4 bases from V and 0 bases from J, with 17 bases between. The CDR3: CASSQVSGLNSYEQYF. Written as DNA, the CDR3 is TGCGCCAGCAGCCAAGTCTCTGGACTGAACTCCTACGAGCAGTACTTC.

The chain uses TRBV7-9 and TRBJ1-6; 10 positions agree with TRBD1. CDR1 and CDR2 from the germline V gene are SEHNR and FQNEAQ (reference sequence). The CDR3 covers 15 residues. Trimming cost V 2 bases and J 6 bases; bases outside gene matches: 1. The CDR3 DNA follows: TGTGCCAGCAGCTTACGGACAGGGGGTAATTCACCCCTCCACTTT. This gives the protein CASSLRTGGNSPLHF.

The J gene is TRBJ1-6, the V gene TRBV2, with D maybe TRBD1 (5 bases). Looked up from germline, CDR1 is SNHLY and CDR2 is FYNNEI. V was trimmed by 4 bases and J by 9 bases, leaving 13 bases between them. The CDR3 spans 14 residues. This chain's CDR3 is CASSAETGGSPLHF. In nucleotides, the CDR3 is TGTGCCAGCAGTGCTGAAACGGGGGGTTCACCCCTCCACTTT.

The V and J genes are TRBV3-1 (or the pseudogene TRBV3-2) and TRBJ2-1, with D unclear. Germline values: CDR1 LGHDT, CDR2 YNNKEL (reference sequence). This CDR3 has 14 amino acids. The ends were cut back, 2 bases at V and 9 bases at J, with 14 bases in the middle. The CDR3 bases are TGTGCCAGCAGCCAAACTCCGGTCGTGAGTGAGCAGTTCTTC. Its translation: CASSQTPVVSEQFF.

CDR3 sequence reads: CASTRAYEQYF. CDR3 DNA: TGCGCCAGCACGCGGGCCTACGAGCAGTACTTC. The rearrangement joins TRBV10-1 to TRBJ2-7; the D gene is possibly TRBD2 (5 bases). Germline lookup yields CDR1 WNHNN and CDR2 SYGVQD (reference sequence). Between the trimmed V and J ends, which lost 7 bases and 2 bases, there was a span of 6 bases. The CDR3 loop spans 11 amino acids.

The chain carries TRBV19 and TRBJ1-6; the D gene is possibly TRBD1 (5 bases). This CDR3 contains 14 residues. Between the trimmed V and J ends, which lost 3 bases and 7 bases, there was a span of 10 bases. Germline values: CDR1 LNHDA, CDR2 SQIVND (reference sequence). The CDR3 sequence is CASSIAGFNSPLHF. The CDR3 bases are TGTGCCAGTAGTATCGCAGGGTTCAATTCACCCCTCCACTTT.

The V gene is TRBV2, the J gene TRBJ1-4; TRBD1 is a possible D gene (6 bases). The CDR3 contains 15 residues. Germline values: CDR1 SNHLY, CDR2 FYNNEI. The V end lost 6 bases, the J end lost 1 base, and 12 bases lay between the germline ends. The CDR3 loop is CASRYTQGTNEKLFF. The DNA for the CDR3 is TGTGCCAGCAGGTATACACAGGGAACTAATGAAAAACTGTTTTTT. Complete variable domain (other parts from reference TRBV2 and TRBJ1-4): EPEVTQTPSHQVTQMGQEVILRCVPISNHLYFYWYRQILGQKVEFLVSFYNNEISEKSEIFDDQFSVERPDGSNFTLKIRSTKLEDSAMYFCASRYTQGTNEKLFFGSGTQLSVL.